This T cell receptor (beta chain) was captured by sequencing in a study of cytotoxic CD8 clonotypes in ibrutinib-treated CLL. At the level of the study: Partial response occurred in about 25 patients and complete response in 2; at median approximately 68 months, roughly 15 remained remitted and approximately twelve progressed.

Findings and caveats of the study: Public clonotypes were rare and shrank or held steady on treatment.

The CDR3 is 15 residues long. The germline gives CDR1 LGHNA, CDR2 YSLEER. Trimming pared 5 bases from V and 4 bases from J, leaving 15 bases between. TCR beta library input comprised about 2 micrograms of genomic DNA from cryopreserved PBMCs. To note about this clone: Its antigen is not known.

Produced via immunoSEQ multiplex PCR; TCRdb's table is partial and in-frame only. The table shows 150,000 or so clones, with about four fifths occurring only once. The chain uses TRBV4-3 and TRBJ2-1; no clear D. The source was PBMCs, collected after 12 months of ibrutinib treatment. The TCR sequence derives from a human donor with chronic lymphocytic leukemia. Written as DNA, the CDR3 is TGCGCCAGCAGCGTTTCGGGCCTTCCTTACAATGAGCAGTTCTTC. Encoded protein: CASSVSGLPYNEQFF.